The 14 T cell receptor beta chains presented below share a single source sample, sequenced in a study of lymphopenia after photon versus proton radiotherapy. Here immunoSEQ multiplex PCR was the method, and the copy in TCRdb shows in-frame clones only, minus some. Among 23,000 or so clones listed, 80% to 90% were seen once. This sample comprised peripheral blood, obtained from a patient treated with photon-based radiotherapy. The receptors stem from a man between 50 and 59 years old with gastric cancer.

This chain uses TRBV25-1 with TRBJ1-2; 8 nucleotides align to TRBD1. The trim removed 5 bases at V and 4 bases at J, leaving 9 bases unmatched. Germline lookup yields CDR1 MGHDK and CDR2 SYGVNS. This CDR3 is 15 amino acids long. The CDR3 DNA sequence: TGTGCCAGCAGTTCTACAGGGGGGGCTTTCTATGGCTACACCTTC. This sequence encodes CASSSTGGAFYGYTF.

The gene calls are TRBV11-1 and TRBJ2-7; possibly TRBD1 or TRBD2 for D (5 bases each). Germline V gives CDR1 SGHAT, CDR2 FQDESV (reference sequence). The CDR3 covers 15 residues. V lost 6 bases and J 0 bases, leaving 15 bases between the germline ends. CDR3 residues: CASRSGPLSSYEQYF. CDR3 nucleotides: TGTGCCAGCAGATCGGGACCCTTGAGCTCCTACGAGCAGTACTTC.

The chain employs TRBV6-1 and TRBJ2-7; D might be TRBD1 or TRBD2, each matching 6 bases. In germline, CDR1 is MNHNS, CDR2 SASEGT. The CDR3 contains 14 residues. With 7 bases removed from V and 7 bases from J, the gap between germline ends came to 20 bases. The CDR3 loop is CASKTGARNGEQYF. CDR3 DNA: TGTGCCAGCAAAACGGGGGCTCGGAATGGAGAGCAGTACTTC.

The V and J genes are TRBV9 and TRBJ2-1; TRBD1 or TRBD2 may be the D gene (5 bases each). The CDR3 has 13 residues. V lost 4 bases, J lost 10 bases, and 15 bases lay in between. CDR1 SGDLS and CDR2 YYNGEE come from the germline V gene. The CDR3 reads CASSLLTGDEQFF. For the CDR3, the DNA is TGTGCCAGCAGCCTTTTAACTGGGGACGAGCAGTTCTTC. Combining the CDR3 with reference TRBV9 and TRBJ2-1 gives the whole variable domain DSGVTQTPKHLITATGQRVTLRCSPRSGDLSVYWYQQSLDQGLQFLIQYYNGEERAKGNILERFSAQQFPDLHSELNLSSLELGDSALYFCASSLLTGDEQFFGPGTRLTVL.

The rearrangement uses TRBV4-1 and TRBJ2-7; 10 nucleotides agree with TRBD1. This CDR3 has 14 amino acids. The V segment lost 4 bases and the J segment 5 bases; nucleotides outside the gene matches: 5. Germline CDR1 and CDR2: MGHRA and YSYEKL. The CDR3 sequence is CASSLRQGADEQYF. CDR3 DNA sequence: TGCGCCAGCAGCCTTAGACAGGGGGCTGACGAGCAGTACTTC.

This clone was detected only once. The chain couples TRBV6-6 to TRBJ2-3, with 10 nucleotides matching TRBD1. The V and J ends lost 4 bases and 4 bases, in that order; junction bases with no gene match: 8. The CDR3 loop spans 16 amino acids. Germline-derived CDR1 and CDR2 are MNHNY and SVGAGI (reference sequence). The CDR3 is CASSSKTGTGADTQYF. The CDR3 bases are TGTGCCAGCAGTTCTAAAACCGGGACAGGGGCAGATACGCAGTATTTT.

V usage is TRBV5-1 and J usage is TRBJ1-6; D is undetermined. The CDR3 contains 15 residues. V dropped 3 bases and J dropped 7 bases, with 14 bases sitting between them. Germline lookup yields CDR1 SGHRS and CDR2 YFSETQ. CDR3 sequence (DNA): TGCGCCAGCAGCTCTGGGAGGCCGAGCAATTCACCCCTCCACTTT. Encoded protein: CASSSGRPSNSPLHF.

The gene calls are TRBV6-7 and TRBJ1-1, with D possibly TRBD1 on 5 matching bases. TRBV6-7 is classed as an ORF, of uncertain function. V lost 0 bases and J lost 5, with 16 bases in between. The CDR3 contains 16 residues. CDR3 DNA sequence: TGTGCCAGCAGTTACTCGAATTCTGGGACGAGGACTGAAGCTTTCTTT. It is translated as CASSYSNSGTRTEAFF.

The rearrangement uses TRBV27 and TRBJ2-2, with 9 bases fitting TRBD1. This CDR3 is 17 amino acids long. V was pared by 5 bases and J by 2 bases, with 9 bases of the junction left unmatched. The germline V gene encodes CDR1 MNHEY and CDR2 SMNVEV (reference sequence). The CDR3 loop reads CASSADGGQGNTGELFF. CDR3 nucleotides: TGTGCCAGCAGTGCCGACGGGGGACAGGGAAACACCGGGGAGCTGTTTTTT.

The chain links TRBV5-4 to TRBJ2-4; D gene uncertain. Germline lookup yields CDR1 SGHNT and CDR2 YYREEE (reference sequence). The CDR3 has 15 residues. Deletions cut 4 bases from V and 8 bases from J, with 19 bases between. CDR3 amino acids: CASSPASGRIHIQYF. The DNA for the CDR3 is TGTGCCAGCAGCCCCGCTTCAGGTAGAATACACATTCAGTACTTC.

The chain employs TRBV14 and TRBJ2-1; 7 nucleotides line up with TRBD1. CDR1 and CDR2 (germline): SGHDN, FVKESK. Germline trimming cut 5 bases from V and 7 bases from J; bases unmatched to any gene: 5. The CDR3 length is 13 residues. DNA of the CDR3: TGTGCCAGCAGCAGGGGGCTAATTAATGAGCAGTTCTTC. The encoded protein is CASSRGLINEQFF.

The V gene is TRBV30, the J gene TRBJ2-1, with D unclear. The CDR3 totals 12 residues. V lost 8 bases and J lost 0, with 8 bases in between. The germline V gene encodes CDR1 GTSNPN and CDR2 SVGIG (reference sequence). This chain's CDR3 is CASASSYNEQFF. The CDR3 region has the DNA TGTGCCAGTGCCAGCTCCTACAATGAGCAGTTCTTC.

This chain links TRBV30 with TRBJ2-7, with no clear D. Germline-derived CDR1 and CDR2 are GTSNPN and SVGIG (reference sequence). V gave up 2 bases and J gave up 5 bases, with 7 bases separating them. The CDR3 has 11 residues. DNA of the CDR3: TGTGCCTGGAGTAGAGGCGACGAGCAGTACTTC. The encoded protein is CAWSRGDEQYF. Full variable domain (outside the CDR3, taken from reference TRBV30 and TRBJ2-7): SQTIHQWPATLVQPVGSPLSLECTVEGTSNPNLYWYRQAAGRGLQLLFYSVGIGQISSEVPQNLSASRPQDRQFILSSKKLLLSDSGFYLCAWSRGDEQYFGPGTRLTVT.

The V and J genes are TRBV9 and TRBJ2-3; tentative D call: TRBD1 (6 bases). Trimming pared 3 bases from V and 2 bases from J, leaving 16 bases between. CDR1 SGDLS and CDR2 YYNGEE come from the germline V gene. The CDR3 is made up of 16 amino acids. The CDR3 DNA follows: TGTGCCAGCAGCGCCCTGACAGGAGCTAACACAGATACGCAGTATTTT. Its protein is CASSALTGANTDTQYF.